This is a list of T cell receptor beta chains from one sample in a study of T cell responses to AZD1222 COVID-19 vaccine. Libraries were prepared by immunoSEQ multiplex PCR; TCRdb keeps only in-frame clonotypes and omits some of them. The repertoire holds 150,000 to 200,000 clones, with 85% to 95% as singletons. Specimen: peripheral blood, collected 28 days after the second dose of the MenACWY control vaccine. These receptors all stem from an adult who received the MenACWY meningococcal vaccine as a control. The CDR3 runs from the conserved cysteine through the conserved F or W. Each record gives: clone size, V gene, D gene, J gene, CDR3 DNA, CDR3 protein. A D gene is named only where the DNA matches it firmly. Clone size appears in some rows only: once, few, many, or a class for an expanded clone.

-,TRBV4-3,TRBD2,TRBJ2-3,TGCGCCAGCAGCCAAGAGGTAGCGGGGGGATTGACAGATACGCAGTATTTT,CASSQEVAGGLTDTQYF
-,TRBV2,-,TRBJ1-1,TGTGCCAGCAGTGAAGGACGGATGAACACTGAAGCTTTCTTT,CASSEGRMNTEAFF
-,TRBV24-1,TRBD1,TRBJ2-1,TGTGCCACCAGTGATGGACAGGGGGCGCCCCACAATGAGCAGTTCTTC,CATSDGQGAPHNEQFF
-,TRBV5-6,TRBD1,TRBJ1-4,TGTGCCAGCAGCTTGGGCAAGGGACAGGGGTCTAATGAAAAACTGTTTTTT,CASSLGKGQGSNEKLFF
few,TRBV12-5,-,TRBJ2-1,TGTGCTAGTGGTTTGGGGGGTACCGACGGTCGGAATGAGCAGTTCTTC,CASGLGGTDGRNEQFF
-,TRBV19,-,TRBJ2-1,TGTGCCAGTAGTATTGGAGCGAGAGGGGACAATGAGCAGTTCTTC,CASSIGARGDNEQFF
-,TRBV15,-,TRBJ1-5,TGTGCCACCAGCAGAGATCCACTGTATAGCAATCAGCCCCAGCATTTT,CATSRDPLYSNQPQHF
-,TRBV5-8,-,TRBJ1-6,TGTGCCAGCAGTTCGGTCGGGCCCTCTGGAGCCCATTCACCCCTCCACTTT,CASSSVGPSGAHSPLHF
-,TRBV3-1/TRBV3-2,-,TRBJ1-2,TGTGCCAGCAGCCACAGGGGCTCCGGCTACACCTTC,CASSHRGSGYTF
once,TRBV28,TRBD1,TRBJ1-1,TGTGCCAGCAGTTCTGCCGGACAGGGGGGCACTGAAGCTTTCTTT,CASSSAGQGGTEAFF
-,TRBV9,-,TRBJ1-3,TGTGCCAGCAGCGCAGTAGGGAGCTCTGGAAACACCATATATTTT,CASSAVGSSGNTIYF
-,TRBV12-3/TRBV12-4,TRBD1,TRBJ1-1,TGTGCCAGCAAAGACAGGGGGGCAGCTTTCTTT,CASKDRGAAFF
-,TRBV30,-,TRBJ1-6,TGTGCCTGGAAGGAGGACAGCCGGTCACCCCTCCACTTT,CAWKEDSRSPLHF
once,TRBV7-9,TRBD1,TRBJ2-2,TGTGCCAGCGGACAGGGCTCGAACACCGGGGAGCTGTTTTTT,CASGQGSNTGELFF
-,TRBV2,TRBD2,TRBJ2-1,TGTGCCAGCAGTCGTACCCGACTAGCGATCAATGAGCAGTTCTTC,CASSRTRLAINEQFF
-,TRBV9,TRBD1,TRBJ1-5,TGTGCCAGCAGCGTTGGAGGGGGCTCCTCTCAGCCCCAGCATTTT,CASSVGGGSSQPQHF
-,TRBV4-2,-,TRBJ1-1,TGTGCCAGCAGCCAAGATTTTTGGGGACCGGGCACTGAAGCTTTCTTT,CASSQDFWGPGTEAFF
-,TRBV27,-,TRBJ2-6,TGTGCCAGCAGTTTCCGGCCCCCGAACACCTCTGGGGCCAACGTCCTGACTTTC,CASSFRPPNTSGANVLTF
few,TRBV7-9,-,TRBJ2-6,TGTGCCAGCAGCCAGGGAGCGAGCGGGCCTGGGGCCAACGTCCTGACTTTC,CASSQGASGPGANVLTF
few,TRBV28,TRBD1,TRBJ1-5,TGTGCCAGCAGCCAAGACAGGGTTCAGCCCCAGCATTTT,CASSQDRVQPQHF
-,TRBV7-8,-,TRBJ2-7,TGTGCCAGCAGCTTAGATCTGCTAGTAGGGGAGCAGTACTTC,CASSLDLLVGEQYF
once,TRBV5-1,TRBD1,TRBJ2-7,TGCGCCAGCAGCTTGGCGGGACAGCGGTCCCCCTACGAGCAGTACTTC,CASSLAGQRSPYEQYF
-,TRBV4-2,TRBD2,TRBJ2-7,TGTGCCAGCAGCCAAGAACGACAGCGGGAGTTCGACGAGCAGTACTTC,CASSQERQREFDEQYF
-,TRBV7-6,-,TRBJ1-1,TGTGCCAGCAGCTTAGCGGCCCCGGGTTCGAACACTGAAGCTTTCTTT,CASSLAAPGSNTEAFF
-,TRBV11-2,-,TRBJ1-1,TGTGCCAGCAGCTTAGGTTCCCAGGGGTGGGGCACTGAAGCTTTCTTT,CASSLGSQGWGTEAFF
-,TRBV27,-,TRBJ1-5,TGTGCCAGCAGCTCCCTACGGGGTGAGATTGATCTGGGCAATCAGCCCCAGCATTTT,CASSSLRGEIDLGNQPQHF
once,TRBV11-3,-,TRBJ1-1,TGTGCCAGCAGCTCGGGGGGTTGGGGAGGGAACACTGAAGCTTTCTTT,CASSSGGWGGNTEAFF
-,TRBV6-4,TRBD1,TRBJ2-6,TGTGCCAGCAGTGACTTTACAGGGGCCGGGGCCAACGTCCTGACTTTC,CASSDFTGAGANVLTF
-,TRBV27,-,TRBJ2-2,TGTGCCAGCAGTTTGGGGCGGAACACCGGGGAGCTGTTTTTT,CASSLGRNTGELFF
-,TRBV24-1,-,TRBJ1-5,TGTGCCACCAGTGATTTATGGTCAGGAGAACCCCAGCATTTT,CATSDLWSGEPQHF
once,TRBV4-3,-,TRBJ2-1,TGCGCCAGCAGCCTAGGGACGGACCTTAGGGAGCAGTTCTTC,CASSLGTDLREQFF
-,TRBV6-5,-,TRBJ2-3,TGTGCCAGCACCGACCGGCCAGACTGGGCGCAGTATTTT,CASTDRPDWAQYF
-,TRBV5-8,-,TRBJ1-2,TGTGCCAGCAGCTTGGCACCTGTGGGGAATGGCTACACCTTC,CASSLAPVGNGYTF
-,TRBV4-3,TRBD1,TRBJ1-2,TGCGCCAGCAGCCAACAAAGCCCGGGACAGGGGGCTAACTATGGCTACACCTTC,CASSQQSPGQGANYGYTF
-,TRBV3-1/TRBV3-2,-,TRBJ1-1,TGTGCCAGCAGCCAAGCCGGGGTGAGCACTGAAGCTTTCTTT,CASSQAGVSTEAFF
-,TRBV7-3,-,TRBJ1-4,TGTGCCAGCAGCTTAAATTGGGGTGAAAAACTGTTTTTT,CASSLNWGEKLFF
-,TRBV9,-,TRBJ2-2,TGTGCCAGCAGCGTAGGCTCAAGCCTCACCGGGGAGCTGTTTTTT,CASSVGSSLTGELFF
-,TRBV4-1,TRBD1,TRBJ2-1,TGCGCCAGCAGCCAAGACTACAGGGGGTCTCGGTACCACAATGAGCAGTTCTTC,CASSQDYRGSRYHNEQFF
-,TRBV27,TRBD2,TRBJ2-1,TGTGCCAGGCACCGGGAGCGGGAGAACTACAATGAGCAGTTCTTC,CARHRERENYNEQFF
-,TRBV2,TRBD1,TRBJ1-6,TGTGCCAGCAGTGGGGACAGGATTAATTCACCCCTCCACTTT,CASSGDRINSPLHF
-,TRBV24-1,-,TRBJ2-2,TGTGCCACCAGTAAGGGGCTAAACACCGGGGAGCTGTTTTTT,CATSKGLNTGELFF
-,TRBV3-1/TRBV3-2,-,TRBJ1-4,TGTGCCAGCAGCCACCGGACAGTCGACGAAAAACTGTTTTTT,CASSHRTVDEKLFF
-,TRBV6-1,-,TRBJ2-5,TGTGCCAGCAGTGAACAATCGGGGGGCGCGAAGACCCAGTACTTC,CASSEQSGGAKTQYF
-,TRBV2,-,TRBJ2-7,TGTGCCAGCAGTGAACGCGGGACACTCTACGAGCAGTACTTC,CASSERGTLYEQYF
-,TRBV5-1,-,TRBJ1-1,TGCGCCAGCAGCCTCCTATCAGCGAACACTGAAGCTTTCTTT,CASSLLSANTEAFF
-,TRBV27,-,TRBJ2-7,TGTGCCAGCAGTTTATATCTCGGTAGCGGCTCCTACGAGCAGTACTTC,CASSLYLGSGSYEQYF
-,TRBV28,-,TRBJ2-5,TGTGCCAGCAGCAGTTCCCAAGAGACCCAGTACTTC,CASSSSQETQYF
-,TRBV5-3,TRBD1,TRBJ2-3,TGTGCCAGAAGCCCCTCCTGGGACAGGGCGGACACTTGTGTGACAGATACGCAGTATTTT,CARSPSWDRADTCVTDTQYF
-,TRBV28,-,TRBJ2-1,TGTGCCAGCAGTTTATTACAGCGAAATGAGCAGTTCTTC,CASSLLQRNEQFF
-,TRBV6-1,TRBD2,TRBJ2-3,TGTGCCAGCAGTGAAATGGACGGGAGGGGTCCCACAGATACGCAGTATTTT,CASSEMDGRGPTDTQYF
-,TRBV15,-,TRBJ2-5,TGTGCCACCAGCAGAATTAAGCCGGGGACCCAGTACTTC,CATSRIKPGTQYF
few,TRBV11-2,TRBD2,TRBJ2-1,TGTGCCAGCAGCTTCACTAGCGAATACAATGAGCAGTTCTTC,CASSFTSEYNEQFF
-,TRBV6-2/TRBV6-3,-,TRBJ2-7,TGTGCCAGCAGCCCCAGGGTGGGAGGTATCCCGAGCTCCTACGAGCAGTACTTC,CASSPRVGGIPSSYEQYF
-,TRBV9,-,TRBJ1-5,TGTGCCAGCAGCGTAGCGGGGGTCCGCAATCAGCCCCAGCATTTT,CASSVAGVRNQPQHF
-,TRBV7-8,TRBD1,TRBJ1-1,TGTGCCAGCAGCCCGGACAGGGTGGCTTTCTTT,CASSPDRVAFF
-,TRBV29-1,-,TRBJ1-1,TGCAGCGTTGGGGCCCACACTGAAGCTTTCTTT,CSVGAHTEAFF
-,TRBV19,-,TRBJ1-1,TGTGCCAGTAGTATTGGACAGCTGAACACTGAAGCTTTCTTT,CASSIGQLNTEAFF